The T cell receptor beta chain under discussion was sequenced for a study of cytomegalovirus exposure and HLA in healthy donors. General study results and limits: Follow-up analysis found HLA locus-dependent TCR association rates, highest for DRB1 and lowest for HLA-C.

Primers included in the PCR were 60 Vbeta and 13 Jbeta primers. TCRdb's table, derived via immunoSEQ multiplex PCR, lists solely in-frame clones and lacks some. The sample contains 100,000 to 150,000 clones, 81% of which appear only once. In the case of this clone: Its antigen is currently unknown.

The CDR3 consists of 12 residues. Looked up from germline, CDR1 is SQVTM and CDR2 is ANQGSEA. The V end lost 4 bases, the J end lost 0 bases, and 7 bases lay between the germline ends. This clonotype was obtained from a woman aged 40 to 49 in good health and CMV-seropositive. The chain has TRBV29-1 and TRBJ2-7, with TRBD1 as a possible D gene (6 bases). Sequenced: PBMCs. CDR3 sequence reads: CSVGTASYEQYF. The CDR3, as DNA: TGCAGCGTTGGGACAGCCTCCTACGAGCAGTACTTC.